At least ten counts were recorded for the clone carrying this T cell receptor (beta chain). Antigen: not known. One entry per CDR3 protein, called by TCRdb with MiXCR from the 5' RACE reads. The sample consists of 700,000 to 950,000 distinct CDR3 sequences, around an eighth of them appearing once. The sample is drawn from a study of identical twins. Study-wide points: Researchers reported excess low generation probability among twin-shared out-of-frame alpha sequences. The authors noted that invariant MAIT and iNKT cells could partly confound zero-insertion analyses. Cord blood's abundant beta clonotypes had fewer insertions, unlike memory repertoires.

Germline CDR1 DFQATT, CDR2 SNEGSKA (reference sequence). This CDR3 is built from 15 residues. V was pared by 2 bases and J by 4 bases, with 12 bases between. These sequences were also reported in another study, on yellow fever vaccine responses in identical twins.

Sequencing was carried out using PBMCs. The sequence derives from a woman under 30 in good health. The rearrangement joins TRBV20-1 to TRBJ1-6; D is unclear. The CDR3 loop is CSARYGISYNSPLHF. CDR3 DNA sequence: TGCAGTGCTAGATATGGGATATCTTATAATTCACCCCTCCACTTT.